This T cell receptor beta chain was identified in a study of beta chain features in type 1 diabetes. Findings of the study overall: Individuals with type 1 diabetes displayed fewer insertions and more deletions at VDJ junctions. Shortening that was moderate but significant affected the TCRB CDR3s of Type 1 diabetes patients in all four CD4+ subsets.

Worth noting for this clone: What it binds is not known.

V lost 9 bases, J lost 13 bases, and 20 bases lay in between. The CDR3 is 12 residues long. The germline CDR1 and CDR2 sequences are SGHRS and YFSETQ. Expressed TCRB transcripts got sequenced, as all isolated RNA was reverse transcribed. This table comes from immunoSEQ multiplex PCR, and its TCRdb copy is limited to in-frame clones, with some not included. The sample consists of some 290,000 clones, approximately 25% of them appearing once. This clonotype originated in a woman in her thirties with type 1 diabetes. The V call is TRBV5-1, the J call TRBJ2-1; D might be TRBD1 (7 bases). The sample consisted of naive CD4+ T cells from blood. This chain's CDR3 is CATRQGGGRQFF. The CDR3 coding sequence is TGCGCCACCCGACAGGGAGGAGGGCGACAGTTCTTC. The complete variable domain, with remaining parts taken from reference TRBV5-1 and TRBJ2-1, reads KAGVTQTPRYLIKTRGQQVTLSCSPISGHRSVSWYQQTPGQGLQFLFEYFSETQRNKGNFPGRFSGRQFSNSRSEMNVSTLELGDSALYLCATRQGGGRQFFGPGTRLTVL.